This T cell receptor beta chain came from a study of response to subunit inactivated influenza vaccine. Concerning this clonotype itself: Its antigen is still unknown.

The germline CDR1 and CDR2 sequences are SGHNT and YYREEE (reference sequence). The CDR3 consists of 13 residues. V lost 0 bases to trimming and J lost 1 base, with 4 bases between them. Study outcomes and limitations: Few new T cells, the authors suggested, are recruited by each seasonal influenza vaccination.

Each CDR3 protein gets one entry after TCRdb re-called the RT-PCR reads with MiXCR. This sample has hundreds of thousands of distinct CDR3 sequences; over 20% occur once, and the top ten carry under 13%. The receptor was derived from a man aged 45 to 70 who received an inactivated influenza vaccine. This chain joins TRBV5-4 and TRBJ2-5; D not certain. This specimen consisted of PBMCs from blood, obtained approximately 22 months after vaccination. CDR3: CASSLELQETQYF. CDR3 bases: TGTGCCAGCAGCTTGGAACTCCAAGAGACCCAGTACTTC.